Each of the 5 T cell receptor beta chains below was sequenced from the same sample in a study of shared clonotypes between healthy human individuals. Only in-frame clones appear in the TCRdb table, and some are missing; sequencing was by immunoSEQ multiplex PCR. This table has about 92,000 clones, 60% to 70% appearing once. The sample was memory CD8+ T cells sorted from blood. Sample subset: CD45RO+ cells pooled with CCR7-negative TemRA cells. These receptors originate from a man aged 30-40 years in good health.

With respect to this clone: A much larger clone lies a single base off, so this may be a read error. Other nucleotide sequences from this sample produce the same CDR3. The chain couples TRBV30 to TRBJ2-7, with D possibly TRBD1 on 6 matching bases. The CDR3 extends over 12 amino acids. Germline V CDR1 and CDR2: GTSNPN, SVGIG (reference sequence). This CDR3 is CAWSSTGYEQYF. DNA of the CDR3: TGCGCCTGGAGTTCAACAGGGTACGAGCAGTACTTC.

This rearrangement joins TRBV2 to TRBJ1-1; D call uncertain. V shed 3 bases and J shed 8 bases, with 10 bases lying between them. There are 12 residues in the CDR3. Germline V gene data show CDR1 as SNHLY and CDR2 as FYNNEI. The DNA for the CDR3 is TGTGCCAGCAGTGACGCACGTAAAGAAGCTTTCTTT. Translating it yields CASSDARKEAFF.

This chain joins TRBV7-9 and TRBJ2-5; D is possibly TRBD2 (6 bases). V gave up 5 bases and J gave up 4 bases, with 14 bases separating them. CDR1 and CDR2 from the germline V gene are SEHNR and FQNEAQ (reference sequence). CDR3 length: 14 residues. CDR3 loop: CASSPRVGGETQYF. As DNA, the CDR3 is TGTGCCAGCAGCCCCCGTGTCGGGGGAGAGACCCAGTACTTC.

The CDR3 protein is CASSQEAIFQKSYGYTF. DNA of the CDR3: TGTGCCAGCAGCCAAGAGGCTATCTTTCAGAAGAGCTATGGCTACACCTTC. V gene TRBV14 combines with J gene TRBJ1-2; D call uncertain. CDR1 and CDR2 from the germline V gene are SGHDN and FVKESK. The length of the CDR3 is 17 residues. V was shortened by 0 bases and J by 4 bases, with 18 bases between the two germline ends.

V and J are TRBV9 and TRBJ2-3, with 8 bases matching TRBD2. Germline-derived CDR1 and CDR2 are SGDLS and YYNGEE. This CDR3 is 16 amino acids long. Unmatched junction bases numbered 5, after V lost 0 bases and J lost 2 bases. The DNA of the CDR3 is TGTGCCAGCAGCGTAGCGAGCGGGGGCATCACAGATACGCAGTATTTT. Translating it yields CASSVASGGITDTQYF.